This T cell receptor (beta chain) was captured by sequencing in a study of cytomegalovirus exposure and HLA in healthy donors. Donors in the study were healthy people who gave bone marrow. The CDR3 contains 16 residues. The ends lost 6 bases at V and 4 bases at J; junction bases unmatched: 11. Germline V lookup: CDR1 MNHNY, CDR2 SVGAGI (reference sequence). A multiplex PCR was run with 60 Vbeta primers and 13 Jbeta primers. Produced via immunoSEQ multiplex PCR; TCRdb's table is partial and in-frame only. The profile shows fewer than 150,000 clones, roughly 79% of them singletons. Sequencing was performed on PBMCs. The V and J genes are TRBV6-6 and TRBJ2-5, with 10 bases that match TRBD2. The receptor comes from a man aged 25-45 years in good health and CMV-seronegative. CDR3 DNA: TGTGCCAGCAGCCCAGCGGGGGGGCGAGTTTCAGAGACCCAGTACTTC. Translated: CASSPAGGRVSETQYF.